These 8 T cell receptor beta chains were all obtained from the same sample, sequenced in a study of prognosis after radiotherapy for stage I lung cancer. The TCR beta CDR3 region was amplified from genomic DNA, with two rounds of multiplex PCR being used for the amplification. Round-one PCR had primers specific to each TRBV and TRBJ gene. TCRdb reanalysed the multiplex PCR reads using MiXCR and keeps one entry per CDR3 protein. The sample holds more than 13,000 distinct CDR3 sequences, roughly 27% seen once. The sequences come from PBMCs, collected before or after stereotactic body radiation therapy (not recorded which). The receptors stem from a donor of 50 years or more with non-small cell lung cancer.

The chain links TRBV19 to TRBJ2-7; D may be TRBD2 (6 bases). The germline V gene encodes CDR1 LNHDA and CDR2 SQIVND (reference sequence). The CDR3 covers 16 residues. V was pared by 6 bases and J by 1 base, with 19 bases between. The CDR3 protein is CASSSRLEERSYEQYF. DNA of the CDR3: TGTGCCAGTAGCTCCAGACTAGAGGAGAGATCCTACGAGCAGTACTTC. Full variable domain (rest looked up from reference TRBV19 and TRBJ2-7): DGGITQSPKYLFRKEGQNVTLSCEQNLNHDAMYWYRQDPGQGLRLIYYSQIVNDFQKGDIAEGYSVSREKKESFPLTVTSAQKNPTAFYLCASSSRLEERSYEQYFGPGTRLTVT.

This clonotype was recorded many times. CDR3 in DNA: TGTGCCAGCAGTTTAGTGGGCCGGTTAGAGACCCAGTACTTC. Encoded protein: CASSLVGRLETQYF. The chain joins TRBV28 to TRBJ2-5, with unresolved D. This CDR3 region has 14 residues. Germline CDR1 and CDR2: MDHEN and SYDVKM. V lost 2 bases and J 4 bases, leaving 11 bases between the germline ends.

This clonotype occurred many times. V is TRBV7-2 and J is TRBJ2-7; perhaps D is TRBD1 or TRBD2 (6 bases each). Germline CDR1 reads SGHTA; CDR2 reads FQGNSA. The CDR3 covers 15 residues. V gave up 1 base and J gave up 0 bases, with 10 bases separating them. The CDR3 DNA follows: TGTGCCAGCAGCTTAGTCCGGGGGCCCTCCTACGAGCAGTACTTC. Its protein product is CASSLVRGPSYEQYF.

In its sample, this clonotype is medium-sized. The CDR3 loop is CASSLTGQGKGGYTF. The CDR3 DNA reads as TGTGCCAGCAGTTTAACCGGACAGGGGAAGGGTGGCTACACCTTC. The chain joins TRBV28 to TRBJ1-2; TRBD1 matches 9 bases. V lost 2 bases to trimming and J lost 7 bases; unmatched junction nucleotides: 8. Germline values: CDR1 MDHEN, CDR2 SYDVKM. The CDR3 is made up of 15 amino acids.

Comments on this clonotype: Since a far larger clone is one base different, this is likely a read error. The chain recombines TRBV7-9 with TRBJ1-3; D is unclear. The CDR3 runs 15 residues. Germline V CDR1 and CDR2: SEHNR, FQNEAQ (reference sequence). CDR3 protein: CVSSPYRTSGNTIYF. CDR3 DNA sequence: TGTGTCAGCAGCCCGTATAGGACCTCTGGAAACACCATATATTTT.

This clonotype is medium-sized in the sample. This chain connects TRBV6-1 to TRBJ2-7, with unresolved D. This CDR3 is built from 12 residues. The germline gives CDR1 MNHNS, CDR2 SASEGT. Trimming cost V 5 bases and J 2 bases, with 7 bases left between them. For the CDR3, the DNA is TGTGCCAGCAGTCCTACGACCTACGAGCAGTACTTC. This sequence encodes CASSPTTYEQYF.

This clonotype was seen ten or more times. This chain joins TRBV3-1 and TRBJ2-1, with 7 positions matching TRBD1. Looked up from germline, CDR1 is LGHDT and CDR2 is YNNKEL (reference sequence). J lost 13 bases, V lost 1 base, and 19 bases had no gene match. This CDR3 is 17 amino acids long. The CDR3 here is CASSQGMVLGTEHRQFF. The CDR3 nucleotides are TGTGCCAGCAGCCAAGGAATGGTCCTCGGGACAGAGCATCGACAGTTCTTC.

This clonotype is deemed medium-sized. This chain links TRBV5-1 with TRBJ1-3, with a possible D match to TRBD1 (6 bases). This CDR3 has 15 residues. The germline V gene encodes CDR1 SGHRS and CDR2 YFSETQ. The V end was cut by 0 bases, the J end by 1 base, with 8 bases between. Here the CDR3 DNA reads TGCGCCAGCAGCTTGGCCAGGGGATCTGGAAACACCATATATTTT. Translating it yields CASSLARGSGNTIYF.